The 14 T cell receptor beta chains below were found in one sample sequenced in a study of blood T cell repertoires in COVID-19. Clones were sequenced by immunoSEQ multiplex PCR, and TCRdb holds only the in-frame ones, with some missing. Of 100,000 or so clones listed, 84% are singletons. Source material: peripheral blood. These receptors originate from a man aged 35-49 years with active or convalescent COVID-19.

The gene calls are TRBV7-9 and TRBJ1-5, with D possibly matching TRBD1 (5 bases). This CDR3 has 14 residues. In germline, CDR1 is SEHNR, CDR2 FQNEAQ (reference sequence). The germline V and J ends were trimmed by 1 base and 1 base, with 5 bases remaining between them. CDR3 residues: CASSLEGSNQPQHF. CDR3 sequence (DNA): TGTGCCAGCAGCTTAGAGGGGAGCAATCAGCCCCAGCATTTT.

About this clone itself: Other DNA sequences within the sample encode an identical CDR3. The chain joins TRBV6-2 or TRBV6-3 to TRBJ2-7, with unresolved D. Germline V CDR1 and CDR2: MNHEY, SVGEGT. The CDR3 sequence is 11 residues long. Trimming cost V 2 bases and J 5 bases, with 4 bases left between them. CDR3 sequence (DNA): TGTGCCAGCAGTTACCCAGACGAGCAGTACTTC. As protein: CASSYPDEQYF.

The chain employs TRBV10-3 and TRBJ1-2; D gene uncertain. Germline CDR1 and CDR2: ENHRY and SYGVKD. The CDR3 contains 12 residues. Trimming stripped 2 bases from V and 4 bases from J, with 5 bases between. DNA for the CDR3: TGTGCCATCAGTGAGACCGGCTATGGCTACACCTTC. It codes for CAISETGYGYTF.

V gene TRBV6-5 combines with J gene TRBJ1-3; the D gene is possibly TRBD1 (6 bases). Germline-derived CDR1 and CDR2 are MNHEY and SVGAGI. The length of the CDR3 is 14 residues. Trimming removed 6 bases at V and 2 bases at J, with 11 bases between. CDR3 in DNA: TGTGCCAGCAGCTCACAGGGTGCTGGAAACACCATATATTTT. Translated, it gives CASSSQGAGNTIYF.

This clone was observed a handful of times. The chain recombines TRBV19 with TRBJ1-2; 8 bases are a match to TRBD1. V shed 0 bases and J 4 bases; nucleotides not matched to a gene: 4. Germline V lookup: CDR1 LNHDA, CDR2 SQIVND (reference sequence). This CDR3 comprises 15 residues. CDR3 DNA sequence: TGTGCCAGTAGTATAGACCACAGGGGGGCCTATGGCTACACCTTC. This encodes CASSIDHRGAYGYTF.

This clone came up a few times. V is TRBV25-1 and J is TRBJ2-1, with D uncertain. Germline CDR1 is MGHDK and CDR2 is SYGVNS. This CDR3 has 13 amino acids. Trimming shortened V by 4 bases and J by 6 bases, and 10 bases separated the two germline ends. CDR3 DNA sequence: TGTGCCAGCAGTGCACCGGTAAGCAATGAGCAGTTCTTC. Amino acids: CASSAPVSNEQFF.

The gene calls are TRBV7-2 and TRBJ1-2; 9 bases map to TRBD1. Germline-derived CDR1 and CDR2 are SGHTA and FQGNSA. CDR3 length: 14 amino acids. With V trimmed by 4 bases and J by 4 bases, 4 bases remained unmatched. Here the CDR3 reads CASSSHRGPYGYTF. For the CDR3, the DNA is TGTGCCAGCAGCTCGCACAGGGGGCCCTATGGCTACACCTTC. The complete variable domain, with remaining parts taken from reference TRBV7-2 and TRBJ1-2, reads GAGVSQSPSNKVTEKGKDVELRCDPISGHTALYWYRQSLGQGLEFLIYFQGNSAPDKSGLPSDRFSAERTGGSVSTLTIQRTQQEDSAVYLCASSSHRGPYGYTFGSGTRLTVV.

The rearrangement joins TRBV29-1 to TRBJ2-7; possibly TRBD2 for D (6 bases). Germline-derived CDR1 and CDR2 are SQVTM and ANQGSEA. V was shortened by 6 bases and J by 3 bases, with 12 bases between the two germline ends. This CDR3 has 12 residues. The CDR3 DNA reads TGCAGCGTGCGGGGATCCCACTACGAGCAGTACTTC. Its translation is CSVRGSHYEQYF.

J is TRBJ1-1 and V is TRBV7-2; no firm D call. This CDR3 comprises 13 residues. The germline V gene encodes CDR1 SGHTA and CDR2 FQGNSA. The V end was cut by 0 bases, the J end by 3 bases, with 5 bases between. CDR3 amino acids: CASSLAPDTEAFF. In DNA form, the CDR3 reads TGTGCCAGCAGCTTAGCTCCGGACACTGAAGCTTTCTTT.

CDR3 sequence reads: CASSGQGGTEAFF. The CDR3 DNA follows: TGCGCCAGCAGTGGACAGGGGGGGACTGAAGCTTTCTTT. V usage is TRBV10-2 and J usage is TRBJ1-1; 9 positions agree with TRBD1. The CDR3 is 13 amino acids. With 4 bases clipped from V and 5 bases from J, the junction kept 2 bases outside the gene matches. The germline gives CDR1 WSHSY, CDR2 SAAADI.

V usage is TRBV18 and J usage is TRBJ1-2; 7 bases agree with TRBD1. This CDR3 contains 14 residues. CDR1 and CDR2 (germline): KGHSH, LQKENI. V trimming: 3 bases; J trimming: 3 bases; junction bases outside the gene matches: 4. CDR3 DNA: TGTGCCAGCTCACCCAGGGGGTTGGACTATGGCTACACCTTC. Translating gives CASSPRGLDYGYTF.

This rearrangement joins TRBV10-3 to TRBJ1-5; 11 positions match TRBD1. Trimming cost V 10 bases and J 0 bases; bases outside gene matches: 5. Germline lookup yields CDR1 ENHRY and CDR2 SYGVKD. This CDR3 is 15 amino acids long. The CDR3 is CATGQGAGSNQPQHF. The CDR3 DNA reads TGTGCCACCGGACAGGGGGCGGGTAGCAATCAGCCCCAGCATTTT.

The V gene is TRBV6-5, the J gene TRBJ1-2, with 7 bases matching TRBD1. Germline V lookup: CDR1 MNHEY, CDR2 SVGAGI. The junction had 11 bases not matched to a gene; V was cut back by 6 bases and J by 10 bases. CDR3 length: 13 residues. DNA of the CDR3: TGTGCCAGCAGGGGGATTTCGACAGGGAACTACACCTTC. This translates into CASRGISTGNYTF.

The genes are TRBV20-1 and TRBJ1-2, with D perhaps TRBD1 (5 bases). Germline CDR1 DFQATT, CDR2 SNEGSKA (reference sequence). The CDR3 runs to 12 residues. The germline V and J ends were trimmed by 3 bases and 6 bases, with 11 bases remaining between them. The CDR3 region is CSASRGSDGYTF. For the CDR3, the DNA is TGCAGTGCTAGTAGGGGCTCGGATGGCTACACCTTC.